These 26 T cell receptor beta chains came from one sample sequenced in a study of shared clonotypes between healthy human individuals. Repertoires were generated with immunoSEQ multiplex PCR, while TCRdb's copy carries only in-frame clones and drops some. The sample holds around 1.5 million clones; approximately 98% are singletons and the top ten take about 0.45%. Sequenced sample: naive CD4+ T cells sorted from blood. Subset noted: CD45RA+ positively selected. The receptors come from a man in his thirties or forties in good health.

This chain uses TRBV19 with TRBJ2-3; unclear D gene. Germline values: CDR1 LNHDA, CDR2 SQIVND (reference sequence). The CDR3 covers 16 residues. Trimming left V 7 bases short and J 1 base short, with 18 bases between. CDR3 sequence (DNA): TGTGCCAGTATTGGTCCGATTGGGCCAGGCACAGATACGCAGTATTTT. Protein sequence: CASIGPIGPGTDTQYF.

This clone was detected once. This chain links TRBV5-1 with TRBJ1-1, with D uncertain. Germline values: CDR1 SGHRS, CDR2 YFSETQ. The V end lost 4 bases, the J end lost 0 bases, and 7 bases lay between the germline ends. CDR3 size: 13 residues. The CDR3 here is CASSPPLNTEAFF. CDR3 coding DNA: TGCGCCAGCAGCCCACCGCTGAACACTGAAGCTTTCTTT.

The genes are TRBV15 and TRBJ2-1; D ambiguous. This CDR3 is 13 amino acids long. Trimming pared 2 bases from V and 5 bases from J, leaving 7 bases between. Germline V lookup: CDR1 LNHNV, CDR2 YYDKDF (reference sequence). This CDR3 reads CATSRLPDNEQFF. The CDR3 bases are TGTGCCACCAGCAGACTCCCCGACAATGAGCAGTTCTTC.

The chain links TRBV10-1 to TRBJ2-1; 9 nucleotides agree with TRBD2. The CDR3 runs to 14 residues. J was trimmed by 4 bases and V by 8 bases; bases with no gene match: 6. Per the germline V gene, CDR1 is WNHNN and CDR2 is SYGVQD (reference sequence). The CDR3 DNA reads TGCGCCAGCGCCCATGGACTAGCGTACAATGAGCAGTTCTTC. The encoded protein is CASAHGLAYNEQFF.

The chain has TRBV13 and TRBJ1-6; 11 nucleotides match TRBD1. There are 17 residues in the CDR3. Germline V gene sequence: CDR1 PRHDT, CDR2 FYEKMQ (reference sequence). V lost 2 bases and J lost 7; bases outside the gene matches: 7. In DNA form, the CDR3 reads TGTGCCAGCAGCTTAAGACGGACAGGGGGCGAAAATTCACCCCTCCACTTT. Its translation is CASSLRRTGGENSPLHF.

The chain employs TRBV18 and TRBJ2-5; D is unclear. The CDR3 length is 15 residues. Germline CDR1 reads KGHSH; CDR2 reads LQKENI. Trimming took off 2 bases at V and 0 bases at J, with 10 bases between the two ends. CDR3 loop: CASSPSEGHQETQYF. The CDR3 bases are TGTGCCAGCTCACCAAGCGAAGGCCACCAAGAGACCCAGTACTTC.

This chain links TRBV19 with TRBJ1-1, with TRBD1 as a possible D gene (6 bases). The V end was cut by 2 bases, the J end by 0 bases, with 10 bases between. From germline, CDR1 is LNHDA and CDR2 SQIVND (reference sequence). The CDR3 extends over 15 amino acids. The CDR3 DNA reads TGTGCCAGTAGTATATTGGACAGATTGAACACTGAAGCTTTCTTT. Amino acid sequence: CASSILDRLNTEAFF.

The chain joins TRBV27 to TRBJ2-5; D is ambiguous. V was trimmed by 7 bases and J by 7 bases, leaving 19 bases between them. The CDR3 has 14 residues. CDR1 is MNHEY and CDR2 is SMNVEV in the germline V gene (reference sequence). The CDR3: CASKLQVTGGTQYF. The CDR3, as DNA: TGTGCCAGCAAACTCCAAGTAACGGGTGGGACCCAGTACTTC.

This clone was recorded once. The CDR3 here is CASSTSGTSGTYEQYF. Written as DNA, the CDR3 is TGTGCCAGCAGCACTTCCGGGACTAGCGGGACTTACGAGCAGTACTTC. V usage is TRBV7-2 and J usage is TRBJ2-7; 13 bases line up with TRBD2. The germline V gene has CDR1 SGHTA and CDR2 FQGNSA. With 5 bases clipped from V and 4 bases from J, the junction kept 8 bases outside the gene matches. The length of the CDR3 is 16 residues.

V is TRBV18 and J is TRBJ2-5; D possibly corresponds to TRBD1 (6 bases). Trimming stripped 2 bases from V and 5 bases from J, with 9 bases between. The V gene's germline CDR1 is KGHSH and CDR2 LQKENI. The length of the CDR3 is 13 residues. The CDR3 here is CASSPKTGETQYF. In DNA, the CDR3 is TGTGCCAGCTCACCAAAAACAGGGGAGACCCAGTACTTC.

This chain links TRBV19 with TRBJ2-5; D is unclear. Per the germline V gene, CDR1 is LNHDA and CDR2 is SQIVND (reference sequence). Trimming removed 0 bases from V and 1 base from J, with 9 bases in between. The CDR3 loop spans 15 amino acids. The CDR3 DNA sequence: TGTGCCAGTAGTATAGAGGGTACGGGCCAAGAGACCCAGTACTTC. It encodes CASSIEGTGQETQYF.

This clone was observed at least ten times. The chain joins TRBV6-4 to TRBJ2-2; the D gene is possibly TRBD2 (6 bases). Trimming left V 0 bases short and J 6 bases short, with 8 bases between. Germline V gene sequence: CDR1 MRHNA, CDR2 SNTAGT. The CDR3 loop spans 14 amino acids. This CDR3 is CASSDSSGAGELFF. CDR3 nucleotides: TGTGCCAGCAGTGACTCTAGCGGCGCCGGGGAGCTGTTTTTT.

Notes on this clone: At one end the junction does not follow the germline gene, possibly because of a read error. This sequence joins TRBV7-2 and TRBJ1-5, with D perhaps matching TRBD1 (5 bases). The CDR3 sequence is 16 residues long. Germline V CDR1 and CDR2: SGHTA, FQGNSA. CDR3 loop: CASSQDAQGGNQPQHF. CDR3 nucleotide sequence: TGCGCCAGCAGCCAAGATGCGCAGGGAGGCAATCAGCCCCAGCATTTT.

The CDR3 nucleotides read TGCGCCAGCAGTGAGTCGGGGACCTATGGCTACACCTTC. Protein: CASSESGTYGYTF. The chain joins TRBV10-1 to TRBJ1-2, with a possible D match to TRBD1 (5 bases). Trimming removed 0 bases at V and 4 bases at J, with 6 bases between. This CDR3 comprises 13 residues. The germline gives CDR1 WNHNN, CDR2 SYGVQD (reference sequence).

This clone was observed a single time. The V gene is TRBV11-3, the J gene TRBJ2-3, with 8 positions matching TRBD1. This CDR3 has 15 residues. The germline CDR1 and CDR2 sequences are SGHNT and YENEEA. V lost 3 bases, J lost 6 bases, and 8 bases stayed unmatched. CDR3 loop: CASSFGSGGADTQYF. In DNA form, the CDR3 reads TGTGCCAGCAGCTTCGGGTCAGGGGGCGCGGATACGCAGTATTTT.

The J gene is TRBJ2-5, the V gene TRBV27; tentative D call: TRBD1 (6 bases). Germline V lookup: CDR1 MNHEY, CDR2 SMNVEV (reference sequence). V was trimmed by 5 bases and J by 5 bases, leaving 15 bases between them. This CDR3 contains 14 residues. The CDR3 loop is CASSPQGDRETQYF. In DNA form, the CDR3 reads TGTGCCAGCAGTCCACAGGGAGATCGGGAGACCCAGTACTTC.

The V gene is TRBV7-2, the J gene TRBJ1-2; the D is unclear. CDR1 is SGHTA and CDR2 is FQGNSA in the germline V gene. Trimming stripped 2 bases from V and 5 bases from J, with 12 bases between. This CDR3 comprises 14 residues. Here the CDR3 reads CASSLSRSGYGYTF. The CDR3 DNA follows: TGTGCCAGCAGCTTATCGCGGTCTGGGTATGGCTACACCTTC.

This chain connects TRBV6-1 to TRBJ1-2; D unresolved. The germline V and J ends were trimmed by 1 base and 5 bases, with 5 bases remaining between them. The CDR3 sequence is 12 residues long. Looked up from germline, CDR1 is MNHNS and CDR2 is SASEGT. CDR3 DNA: TGTGCCAGCAGTGAAGTTAGATATGGCTACACCTTC. It codes for CASSEVRYGYTF.

This rearrangement joins TRBV4-1 to TRBJ2-3; D remains ambiguous. The CDR3 runs to 13 residues. The germline CDR1 and CDR2 sequences are MGHRA and YSYEKL. V lost 4 bases to trimming and J lost 6 bases, with 11 bases between them. The DNA for the CDR3 is TGCGCCAGCAGCCTGTCCCCGCTCGATACGCAGTATTTT. Its protein is CASSLSPLDTQYF.

V is TRBV5-1 and J is TRBJ1-1; weak D call: TRBD1 (6 bases). The ends were cut back, 4 bases at V and 5 bases at J, with 12 bases in the middle. The CDR3 is made up of 13 amino acids. The germline V gene encodes CDR1 SGHRS and CDR2 YFSETQ. CDR3 residues: CASSPGVETEAFF. DNA of the CDR3: TGCGCCAGCAGCCCAGGGGTTGAGACTGAAGCTTTCTTT.

The chain is built from TRBV19 and TRBJ2-7, with D perhaps TRBD2 (6 bases). The CDR3 totals 15 residues. The germline V and J ends were trimmed by 3 bases and 3 bases, with 15 bases remaining between them. The germline V gene encodes CDR1 LNHDA and CDR2 SQIVND (reference sequence). As DNA, the CDR3 is TGTGCCAGTAGTATCCCGGGACTCCAGGACTACGAGCAGTACTTC. This encodes CASSIPGLQDYEQYF.

The chain has TRBV11-3 and TRBJ2-7; 11 positions agree with TRBD2. This CDR3 comprises 20 residues. J gave up 3 bases and V 1 base, and 17 bases lay outside the gene matches. Germline lookup yields CDR1 SGHNT and CDR2 YENEEA. CDR3 amino acids: CASSLGSREVAGGGSYEQYF. In DNA, the CDR3 is TGTGCCAGCAGCTTAGGCAGTAGGGAGGTAGCGGGAGGGGGGAGCTACGAGCAGTACTTC.

The V gene is TRBV30, the J gene TRBJ1-5, with 11 nucleotides matching TRBD1. The CDR3 has 13 amino acids. Germline values: CDR1 GTSNPN, CDR2 SVGIG (reference sequence). The ends lost 5 bases at V and 7 bases at J; junction bases unmatched: 4. The CDR3 protein is CAWGTGGVQPQHF. In DNA, the CDR3 is TGTGCCTGGGGGACAGGGGGGGTCCAGCCCCAGCATTTT.

This chain connects TRBV18 to TRBJ1-5; D remains ambiguous. V was clipped by 4 bases and J by 1 base, with 14 bases between them. The CDR3 loop spans 16 amino acids. Germline V gene data show CDR1 as KGHSH and CDR2 as LQKENI. This CDR3 is CASSHLSLESNQPQHF. For the CDR3, the DNA is TGTGCCAGCTCACACCTTTCTCTTGAGAGCAATCAGCCCCAGCATTTT.

The V gene is TRBV5-4, the J gene TRBJ2-3; 9 positions agree with TRBD1. Germline CDR1 SGHNT, CDR2 YYREEE (reference sequence). V was pared by 4 bases and J by 3 bases, with 3 bases of the junction left unmatched. This CDR3 has 14 residues. The CDR3 region is CASSTGTGTDTQYF. In DNA form, the CDR3 reads TGTGCCAGCAGCACGGGGACAGGGACAGATACGCAGTATTTT.

DNA of the CDR3: TGCGCCAGCAGCCAAGTAGGAGGGAACAATGAGCAGTTCTTC. Amino acids: CASSQVGGNNEQFF. The chain carries TRBV4-3 and TRBJ2-1; a possible D gene is TRBD2 (6 bases). Germline values: CDR1 LGHNA, CDR2 YSLEER. The CDR3 runs to 14 residues. The V end was cut by 1 base, the J end by 5 bases, with 9 bases between.